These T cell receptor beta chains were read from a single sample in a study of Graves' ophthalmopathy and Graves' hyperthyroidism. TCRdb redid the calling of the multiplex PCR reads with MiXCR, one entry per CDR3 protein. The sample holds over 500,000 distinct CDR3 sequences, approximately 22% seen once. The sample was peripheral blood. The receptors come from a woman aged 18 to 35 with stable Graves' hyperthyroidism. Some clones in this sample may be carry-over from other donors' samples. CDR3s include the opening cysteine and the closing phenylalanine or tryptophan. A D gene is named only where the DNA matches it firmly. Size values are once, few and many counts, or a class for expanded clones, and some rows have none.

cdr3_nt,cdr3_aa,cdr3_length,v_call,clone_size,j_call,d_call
TGTGCCAGCAGTTTTCGCGCATCCCAAGAGACCCAGTACTTC,CASSFRASQETQYF,14,TRBV27,many,TRBJ2-5,-
TGTGCCAGCAGTGGGACTAGCGGTTTTCCCGGGGAGCTGTTTTTT,CASSGTSGFPGELFF,15,TRBV12-3/TRBV12-4,many,TRBJ2-2,TRBD2
TGTGCCATCAGTCCAAGAGGGAGGAATAGCAATCAGCCCCAGCATTTT,CAISPRGRNSNQPQHF,16,TRBV10-3,-,TRBJ1-5,-
TGTGCCAGCAGTAAATTCGGGAGCTCCTACGAGCAGTACTTC,CASSKFGSSYEQYF,14,TRBV28,many,TRBJ2-7,-
TGTGCCCTGGGACAGGTGAACACCGGGGAGCTGTTTTTT,CALGQVNTGELFF,13,TRBV7-9,many,TRBJ2-2,TRBD1
TGCGCCAGCAGCCAAGAGGGCAGGTCGCAAGAGACCCAGTACTTC,CASSQEGRSQETQYF,15,TRBV4-1,many,TRBJ2-5,-
TGTGCCACCCACCCCGGGTCGAGCAATCAGCCCCAGCATTTT,CATHPGSSNQPQHF,14,TRBV24-1,-,TRBJ1-5,-
TGTGCCAGCAGTTTCTCGGGGGCCCAAGAGACCCAGTACTTC,CASSFSGAQETQYF,14,TRBV27,many,TRBJ2-5,-
TGTGCCAGCAGCTTACACCAGGACAGGGACACTGAAGCTTTCTTT,CASSLHQDRDTEAFF,15,TRBV11-1,many,TRBJ1-1,TRBD1
TGCAGTGCTAGGACAGCGAACACCGGGGAGCTGTTTTTT,CSARTANTGELFF,13,TRBV20-1,many,TRBJ2-2,-
TGTGCCACCAGCAGAGATCGGGGTGGGAGCACTGAAGCTTTCTTT,CATSRDRGGSTEAFF,15,TRBV15,many,TRBJ1-1,-
TGTGCCAGCAGTTTTCCGACACTCATGAACACTGAAGCTTTCTTT,CASSFPTLMNTEAFF,15,TRBV6-5,many,TRBJ1-1,-
TGTGCCAGCAGCCAAGCTTCTGGTATAGGGGAGCAGTACTTC,CASSQASGIGEQYF,14,TRBV3-1,many,TRBJ2-7,-
TGTGCCAGCAGTTTCAACGGCAACACTGAAGCTTTCTTT,CASSFNGNTEAFF,13,TRBV27,many,TRBJ1-1,-
TGTGCCACCAGTGATCCTTATAGACAGGGGGCTACTGGCACAGATACGCAGTATTTT,CATSDPYRQGATGTDTQYF,19,TRBV24-1,-,TRBJ2-3,TRBD1
TGCGCCAGCAGCTTCGGGACAGGGGGCTTGGAGACCCAGTACTTC,CASSFGTGGLETQYF,15,TRBV5-1,many,TRBJ2-5,TRBD1
TGTGCCAGCAGCAGCTCTTACACAGGGGGCGTTGGCTACACCTTC,CASSSSYTGGVGYTF,15,TRBV7-2,-,TRBJ1-2,TRBD1
TGTGCCAGCAGTGGAGTGGAGGGTTACGTTTCCTACGAGCAGTACTTC,CASSGVEGYVSYEQYF,16,TRBV6-1,many,TRBJ2-7,-
TGTGCCAGCACGCTGGGGTTCGAGCAGTACTTC,CASTLGFEQYF,11,TRBV6-1,many,TRBJ2-7,-
TGTGCCAGCGAATCACGACAGCAACCCTATGGCTACACCTTC,CASESRQQPYGYTF,14,TRBV19,many,TRBJ1-2,-
TGTGCCAGCGGGCGGGAGGGTACCTACGAGCAGTACTTC,CASGREGTYEQYF,13,TRBV6-1,-,TRBJ2-7,TRBD2
TGCGCCAGCAGCCGGTGGGGACAGTCTGGAAACACCATATATTTT,CASSRWGQSGNTIYF,15,TRBV4-1,-,TRBJ1-3,TRBD1
TGCGCCAGCAGCGAGGCAGGCCAAGAGACCCAGTACTTC,CASSEAGQETQYF,13,TRBV5-1,many,TRBJ2-5,-
TGTGCCAGCAACCCACTTAGCGAACAAGAGACCCAGTACTTC,CASNPLSEQETQYF,14,TRBV28,few,TRBJ2-5,-
TGTGCCAGCAGCTCAGCCTCCTATAATTCACCCCTCCACTTT,CASSSASYNSPLHF,14,TRBV7-2,many,TRBJ1-6,-